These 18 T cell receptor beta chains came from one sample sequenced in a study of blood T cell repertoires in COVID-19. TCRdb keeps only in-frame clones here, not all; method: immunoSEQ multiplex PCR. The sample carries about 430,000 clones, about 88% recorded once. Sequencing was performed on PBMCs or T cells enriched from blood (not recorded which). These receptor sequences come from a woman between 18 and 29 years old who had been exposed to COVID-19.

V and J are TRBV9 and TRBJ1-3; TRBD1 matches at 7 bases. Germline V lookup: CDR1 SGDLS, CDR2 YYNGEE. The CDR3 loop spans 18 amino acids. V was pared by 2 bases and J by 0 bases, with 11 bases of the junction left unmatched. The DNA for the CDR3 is TGTGCCAGCAGCGTCACAGGGGTTCAAACTCACTCTGGAAACACCATATATTTT. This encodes CASSVTGVQTHSGNTIYF.

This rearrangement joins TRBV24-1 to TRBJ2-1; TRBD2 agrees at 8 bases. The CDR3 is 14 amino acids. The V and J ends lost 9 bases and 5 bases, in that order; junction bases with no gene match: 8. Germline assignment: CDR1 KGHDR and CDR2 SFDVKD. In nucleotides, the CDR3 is TGTGCCACCCAGCGGGAGAGTGTCGACAATGAGCAGTTCTTC. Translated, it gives CATQRESVDNEQFF.

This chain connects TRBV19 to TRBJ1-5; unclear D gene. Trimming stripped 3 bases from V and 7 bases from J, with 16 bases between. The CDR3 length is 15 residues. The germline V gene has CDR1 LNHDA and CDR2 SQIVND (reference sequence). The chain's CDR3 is CASSMEEIIPQPQHF. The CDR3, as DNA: TGTGCCAGTAGTATGGAGGAAATTATCCCGCAGCCCCAGCATTTT.

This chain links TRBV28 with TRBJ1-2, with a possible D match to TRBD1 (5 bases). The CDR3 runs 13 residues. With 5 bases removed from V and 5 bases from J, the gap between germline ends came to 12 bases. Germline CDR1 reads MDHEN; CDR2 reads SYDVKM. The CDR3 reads CASSPRQMYGYTF. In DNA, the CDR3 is TGTGCCAGCAGTCCGAGACAGATGTATGGCTACACCTTC.

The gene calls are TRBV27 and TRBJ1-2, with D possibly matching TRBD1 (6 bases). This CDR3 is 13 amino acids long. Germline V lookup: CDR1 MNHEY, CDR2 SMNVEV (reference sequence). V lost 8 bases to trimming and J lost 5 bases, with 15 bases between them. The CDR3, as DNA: TGTGCCAGCTCCAGGGGAATACCTTATGGCTACACCTTC. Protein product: CASSRGIPYGYTF.

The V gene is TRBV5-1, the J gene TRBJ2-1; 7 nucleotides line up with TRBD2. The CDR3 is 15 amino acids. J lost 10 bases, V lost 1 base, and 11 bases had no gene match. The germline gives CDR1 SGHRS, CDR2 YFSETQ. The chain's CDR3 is CASSLRVAGTGEQFF. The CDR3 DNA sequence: TGCGCCAGCAGCTTGCGAGTAGCGGGTACCGGCGAGCAGTTCTTC. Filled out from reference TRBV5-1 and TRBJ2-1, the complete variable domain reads KAGVTQTPRYLIKTRGQQVTLSCSPISGHRSVSWYQQTPGQGLQFLFEYFSETQRNKGNFPGRFSGRQFSNSRSEMNVSTLELGDSALYLCASSLRVAGTGEQFFGPGTRLTVL.

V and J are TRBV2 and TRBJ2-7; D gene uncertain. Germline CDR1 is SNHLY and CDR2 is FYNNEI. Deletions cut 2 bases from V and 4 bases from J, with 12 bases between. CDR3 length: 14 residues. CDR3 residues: CASSESPGLYEQYF. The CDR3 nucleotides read TGTGCCAGCAGTGAATCCCCAGGCTTATACGAGCAGTACTTC.

The CDR3 DNA is TGTGCCTGGAGTGTAAGGGGGCATTCACCCCTCCACTTT. It codes for CAWSVRGHSPLHF. The chain uses TRBV30 and TRBJ1-6, with TRBD1 identical over 7 bases. From germline, CDR1 is GTSNPN and CDR2 SVGIG (reference sequence). The CDR3 spans 13 residues. The J segment lost 8 bases and the V segment lost 0 bases, leaving 1 base of the junction unmatched.

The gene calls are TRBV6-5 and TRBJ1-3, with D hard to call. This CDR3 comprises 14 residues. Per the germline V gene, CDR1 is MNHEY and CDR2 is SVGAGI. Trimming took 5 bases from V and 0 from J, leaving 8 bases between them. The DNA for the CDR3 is TGTGCCAGCAGTATAGTAGCCTCTGGAAACACCATATATTTT. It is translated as CASSIVASGNTIYF.

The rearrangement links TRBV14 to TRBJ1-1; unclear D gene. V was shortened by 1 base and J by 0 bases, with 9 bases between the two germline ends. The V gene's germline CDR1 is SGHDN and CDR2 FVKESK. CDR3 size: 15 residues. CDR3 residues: CASSQVSSMNTEAFF. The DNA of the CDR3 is TGTGCCAGCAGCCAAGTGAGCTCTATGAACACTGAAGCTTTCTTT.

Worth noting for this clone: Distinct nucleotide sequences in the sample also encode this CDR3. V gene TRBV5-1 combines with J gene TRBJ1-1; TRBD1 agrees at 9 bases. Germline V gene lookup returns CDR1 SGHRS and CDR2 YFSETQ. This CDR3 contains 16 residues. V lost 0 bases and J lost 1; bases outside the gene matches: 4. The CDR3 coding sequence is TGCGCCAGCAGCTTGGGCGACAGGGGGAGGAACACTGAAGCTTTCTTT. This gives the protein CASSLGDRGRNTEAFF.

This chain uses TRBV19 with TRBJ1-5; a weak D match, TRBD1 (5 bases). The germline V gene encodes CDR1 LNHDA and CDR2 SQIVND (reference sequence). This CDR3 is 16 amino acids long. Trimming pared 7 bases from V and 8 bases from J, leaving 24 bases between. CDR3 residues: CASTAERSRVWEPQHF. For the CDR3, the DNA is TGTGCCAGTACCGCCGAGAGGTCCAGGGTCTGGGAGCCCCAGCATTTT.

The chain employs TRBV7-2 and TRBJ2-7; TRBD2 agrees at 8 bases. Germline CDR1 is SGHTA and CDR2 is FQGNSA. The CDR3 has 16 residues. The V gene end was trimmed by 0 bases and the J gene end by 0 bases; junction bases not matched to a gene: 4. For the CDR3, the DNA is TGTGCCAGCAGCTTAGCTTCGAGCGGGAGCTCCTACGAGCAGTACTTC. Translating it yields CASSLASSGSSYEQYF.

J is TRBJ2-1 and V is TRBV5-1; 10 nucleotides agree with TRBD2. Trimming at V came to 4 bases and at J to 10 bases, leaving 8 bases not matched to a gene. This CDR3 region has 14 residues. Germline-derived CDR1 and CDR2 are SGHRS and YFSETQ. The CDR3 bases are TGCGCCAGCAGCCCCTGGGATAGCGGGGGGGAGCAGTTCTTC. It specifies CASSPWDSGGEQFF.

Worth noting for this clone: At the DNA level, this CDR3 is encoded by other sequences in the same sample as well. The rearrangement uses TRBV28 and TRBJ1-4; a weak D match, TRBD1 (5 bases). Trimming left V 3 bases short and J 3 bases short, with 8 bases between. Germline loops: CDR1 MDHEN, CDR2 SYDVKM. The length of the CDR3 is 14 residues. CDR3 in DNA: TGTGCCAGCAGTTTCGGGGGATCTAATGAAAAACTGTTTTTT. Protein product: CASSFGGSNEKLFF.

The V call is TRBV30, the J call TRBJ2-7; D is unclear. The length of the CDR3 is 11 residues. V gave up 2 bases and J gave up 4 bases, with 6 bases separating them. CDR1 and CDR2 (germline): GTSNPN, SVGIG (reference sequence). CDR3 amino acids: CAWSSLYEQYF. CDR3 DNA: TGTGCCTGGAGTTCCCTTTACGAGCAGTACTTC.

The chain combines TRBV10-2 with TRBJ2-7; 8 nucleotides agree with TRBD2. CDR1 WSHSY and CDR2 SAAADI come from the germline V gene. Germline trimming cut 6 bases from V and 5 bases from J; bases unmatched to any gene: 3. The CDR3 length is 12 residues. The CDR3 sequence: CASSGTSNEQYF. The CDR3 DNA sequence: TGCGCCAGCAGCGGGACTAGTAACGAGCAGTACTTC.

Here the CDR3 DNA reads TGTGCCAGCAGTGGACAGCTCAGCTATGGCTACACCTTC. Amino acid sequence: CASSGQLSYGYTF. The chain couples TRBV9 to TRBJ1-2, with D tentatively TRBD1 (6 bases). Germline loops: CDR1 SGDLS, CDR2 YYNGEE. The CDR3 runs to 13 residues. V lost 5 bases, J lost 4 bases, and 12 bases lay in between.